The clone carrying this T cell receptor beta chain appeared a few times. The PCR employed 60 Vbeta primers together with 13 Jbeta primers. Data came from immunoSEQ multiplex PCR; TCRdb stores just in-frame clones and leaves some out. Of under 200,000 clones in the sample, 81% were seen once. The CDR3 loop spans 15 amino acids. Germline lookup yields CDR1 SGHNT and CDR2 YENEEA. V lost 6 bases and J lost 6, with 19 bases in between. This specimen belongs to a study of cytomegalovirus exposure and HLA in healthy donors. This chain joins TRBV11-3 and TRBJ2-3, with D hard to call. This TCR was recovered from a woman aged 50 to 65 in good health and CMV-seronegative. What was sequenced was PBMCs. CDR3: CASSKSSSPFDTQYF. The CDR3 coding sequence is TGTGCCAGCAGTAAGTCTTCGAGTCCCTTCGATACGCAGTATTTT.